The present entry profiles one TCR beta chain with its context. Trimming cost V 0 bases and J 3 bases; bases outside gene matches: 3. Germline lookup yields CDR1 KGHSH and CDR2 LQKENI. CDR3 length: 15 residues. The source of the sample is a study of cytomegalovirus exposure and HLA in healthy donors. The PCR contained 60 Vbeta and 13 Jbeta primers. Libraries were prepared by immunoSEQ multiplex PCR; TCRdb keeps only in-frame clonotypes and omits some of them. Counted here are around 140,000 clones, 70% to 85% occurring once; the ten biggest clones make up approximately 1.6%. The sequenced sample consisted of PBMCs. The clonotype was recovered from a female donor in good health and CMV-seronegative. This chain uses TRBV18 with TRBJ2-7; TRBD1 matches 9 bases. The CDR3 region is CASSPPGTGIYEQYF. CDR3 DNA: TGTGCCAGCTCACCACCCGGGACAGGGATCTACGAGCAGTACTTC.